These 18 T cell receptor beta chains came from one sample sequenced in a study of cytomegalovirus exposure and HLA in healthy donors. The PCR employed 60 Vbeta primers together with 13 Jbeta primers. TCRdb's table, derived via immunoSEQ multiplex PCR, lists solely in-frame clones and lacks some. The repertoire holds over 85,000 clones, with around 78% as singletons. The sequencing input was PBMCs. The receptors originated from a man in his forties or fifties in good health and CMV-seronegative.

Only one count was recorded for this clone. This chain uses TRBV9 with TRBJ2-7; tentatively, D is TRBD2 (5 bases). Germline values: CDR1 SGDLS, CDR2 YYNGEE. V lost 0 bases, J lost 2 bases, and 9 bases lay in between. This CDR3 has 14 amino acids. The CDR3 protein is CASSVEPGTYEQYF. The CDR3 DNA is TGTGCCAGCAGCGTAGAGCCGGGAACCTACGAGCAGTACTTC.

The chain joins TRBV4-3 to TRBJ1-2, with 8 bases identical to TRBD1. The CDR3 loop spans 14 amino acids. Trimming removed 4 bases from V and 8 bases from J; junction bases left unmatched: 9. The germline gives CDR1 LGHNA, CDR2 YSLEER. The CDR3 bases are TGCGCCAGCAGCCTGGACAGGGCCCCAGGAGGCTACACCTTC. It is translated as CASSLDRAPGGYTF.

This chain uses TRBV29-1 with TRBJ1-2; 9 bases agree with TRBD1. The CDR3 sequence is 12 residues long. The germline V gene encodes CDR1 SQVTM and CDR2 ANQGSEA. Trimming took 7 bases from V and 1 from J; bases not matched to a gene: 1. CDR3 nucleotides: TGCAGCGAGGGACAGGGTAACTATGGCTACACCTTC. Protein sequence: CSEGQGNYGYTF.

The chain has TRBV6-1 and TRBJ1-5; D uncertain. Deletions cut 1 base from V and 3 bases from J, with 10 bases between. The length of the CDR3 is 15 residues. The germline gives CDR1 MNHNS, CDR2 SASEGT. The CDR3 protein is CASSEGRAVNQPQHF. CDR3 in DNA: TGTGCCAGCAGTGAAGGGAGGGCAGTCAATCAGCCCCAGCATTTT.

The genes are TRBV7-8 and TRBJ2-7, with 9 bases aligning to TRBD1. CDR1 and CDR2 (germline): SGHVS, FQNEAQ. The CDR3 sequence is 15 residues long. J lost 1 base, V lost 4 bases, and 5 bases had no gene match. The CDR3 sequence: CASSSGQGSSYEQYF. CDR3 in DNA: TGTGCCAGCAGCTCTGGACAGGGGAGTTCCTACGAGCAGTACTTC.

The count of this clone is one. The chain employs TRBV30 and TRBJ2-3; 7 bases are shared with TRBD1. Per the germline V gene, CDR1 is GTSNPN and CDR2 is SVGIG (reference sequence). CDR3 length equals 12 residues. Losses at the gene ends were 5 bases for V and 6 bases for J; bases not matched to a gene: 5. CDR3 sequence: CAWGLTGDTQYF. The CDR3 DNA sequence: TGTGCCTGGGGATTGACAGGGGATACGCAGTATTTT.

J is TRBJ1-2 and V is TRBV28, with D possibly matching TRBD1 (5 bases). The CDR3 consists of 13 residues. The ends were cut back, 6 bases at V and 6 bases at J, with 14 bases in the middle. Germline CDR1 is MDHEN and CDR2 is SYDVKM. The CDR3 here is CASSILQGHGYTF. The CDR3 bases are TGTGCCAGCAGCATACTCCAGGGCCATGGCTACACCTTC.

V is TRBV5-4 and J is TRBJ2-7, with D perhaps TRBD1 (5 bases). V lost 1 base, J lost 2 bases, and 16 bases lay in between. The CDR3 totals 16 residues. The V gene's germline CDR1 is SGHNT and CDR2 YYREEE (reference sequence). The CDR3 DNA is TGTGCCAGCAGCTTGATTGGGGCAGGGATGACCTACGAGCAGTACTTC. Its translation is CASSLIGAGMTYEQYF.

The V gene is TRBV5-4, the J gene TRBJ2-3, with 13 bases identical to TRBD2. Per the germline V gene, CDR1 is SGHNT and CDR2 is YYREEE (reference sequence). Trimming at V came to 5 bases and at J to 3 bases, leaving 3 bases not matched to a gene. The CDR3 has 15 amino acids. The CDR3 coding sequence is TGTGCCAGCAGTCAGACTAGCGGGGGGACAGATACGCAGTATTTT. This translates into CASSQTSGGTDTQYF. The complete variable domain, with remaining parts taken from reference TRBV5-4 and TRBJ2-3, reads ETGVTQSPTHLIKTRGQQVTLRCSSQSGHNTVSWYQQALGQGPQFIFQYYREEENGRGNFPPRFSGLQFPNYSSELNVNALELDDSALYLCASSQTSGGTDTQYFGPGTRLTVL.

The chain uses TRBV19 and TRBJ2-7; 9 bases are a match to TRBD1. The germline CDR1 and CDR2 sequences are LNHDA and SQIVND (reference sequence). V lost 1 base to trimming and J lost 2 bases; unmatched junction nucleotides: 6. CDR3 length equals 16 residues. CDR3 in DNA: TGTGCCAGTAGTATAGTAGGGACAGGGATTCCCTACGAGCAGTACTTC. Translated: CASSIVGTGIPYEQYF. Full variable domain (missing parts from reference TRBV19 and TRBJ2-7): DGGITQSPKYLFRKEGQNVTLSCEQNLNHDAMYWYRQDPGQGLRLIYYSQIVNDFQKGDIAEGYSVSREKKESFPLTVTSAQKNPTAFYLCASSIVGTGIPYEQYFGPGTRLTVT.

This clone was observed a single time. This chain links TRBV29-1 with TRBJ1-4; D perhaps matches TRBD1 (5 bases). The V end lost 0 bases, the J end lost 8 bases, and 19 bases lay between the germline ends. The CDR3 has 16 residues. CDR1 and CDR2 (germline): SQVTM, ANQGSEA. The CDR3 spells CSVEDLGGRGGEKLFF. DNA of the CDR3: TGCAGCGTTGAAGATCTTGGTGGAAGGGGTGGGGAAAAACTGTTTTTT.

This chain joins TRBV7-2 and TRBJ1-1, with D possibly being TRBD1 (6 bases). The CDR3 contains 16 residues. V was clipped by 4 bases and J by 5 bases, with 20 bases between them. Germline loops: CDR1 SGHTA, CDR2 FQGNSA. The CDR3 here is CASSSWAGGRVTEAFF. CDR3 nucleotide sequence: TGTGCCAGCAGCTCCTGGGCCGGGGGGCGGGTTACTGAAGCTTTCTTT.

This sequence joins TRBV7-3 and TRBJ1-2; 7 bases match TRBD1. Germline V gene data show CDR1 as SGHTA and CDR2 as FQGTGA. Trimming cost V 0 bases and J 7 bases; bases outside gene matches: 8. This CDR3 has 15 amino acids. As DNA, the CDR3 is TGTGCCAGCAGCTTAACAGGAGACAGGGAGGTTGGCTACACCTTC. Residues: CASSLTGDREVGYTF.

This chain uses TRBV28 with TRBJ1-1; a weak D match, TRBD1 (5 bases). V lost 2 bases to trimming and J lost 5 bases, with 6 bases between them. CDR3 length: 12 residues. CDR1 is MDHEN and CDR2 is SYDVKM in the germline V gene. CDR3 DNA: TGTGCCAGCAGTTTAAGGGGAACTGAAGCTTTCTTT. Translating gives CASSLRGTEAFF.

As for this clone: In the same sample, other DNA sequences code for this CDR3. The chain recombines TRBV7-2 with TRBJ2-1, with 8 positions matching TRBD2. Germline V CDR1 and CDR2: SGHTA, FQGNSA. After removal of 3 bases from V and 3 bases from J, the junction contained 4 bases not matched to a gene. CDR3 length: 15 amino acids. The CDR3 nucleotides are TGTGCCAGCAGCTTCGGTAGCGGGGACTACAATGAGCAGTTCTTC. Its protein is CASSFGSGDYNEQFF.

The rearrangement joins TRBV5-1 to TRBJ1-2; D is undetermined. V was pared by 2 bases and J by 3 bases, with 8 bases between. Germline V gene lookup returns CDR1 SGHRS and CDR2 YFSETQ. This CDR3 has 13 residues. The CDR3 protein is CASSLTQDYGYTF. CDR3 bases: TGCGCCAGCAGCTTAACGCAGGACTATGGCTACACCTTC.

V gene TRBV6-6 combines with J gene TRBJ1-1; D perhaps matches TRBD1 (5 bases). Between the trimmed V and J ends, which lost 0 bases and 11 bases, there was a span of 22 bases. Per germline, CDR1 MNHNY and CDR2 SVGAGI (reference sequence). The CDR3 spans 16 residues. The DNA of the CDR3 is TGTGCCAGCAGTTACTCCGGAACCTCAGACTGGAAGGGGGCTTTCTTT. Protein product: CASSYSGTSDWKGAFF.

A few counts support this clone. The V call is TRBV19, the J call TRBJ1-1, with D possibly TRBD1 on 5 matching bases. The V end was cut by 6 bases, the J end by 4 bases, with 15 bases between. Looked up from germline, CDR1 is LNHDA and CDR2 is SQIVND (reference sequence). CDR3 length: 14 amino acids. The DNA for the CDR3 is TGTGCCAGTAGCCAAGTGGGGGGTACCACTGAAGCTTTCTTT. Residues: CASSQVGGTTEAFF.